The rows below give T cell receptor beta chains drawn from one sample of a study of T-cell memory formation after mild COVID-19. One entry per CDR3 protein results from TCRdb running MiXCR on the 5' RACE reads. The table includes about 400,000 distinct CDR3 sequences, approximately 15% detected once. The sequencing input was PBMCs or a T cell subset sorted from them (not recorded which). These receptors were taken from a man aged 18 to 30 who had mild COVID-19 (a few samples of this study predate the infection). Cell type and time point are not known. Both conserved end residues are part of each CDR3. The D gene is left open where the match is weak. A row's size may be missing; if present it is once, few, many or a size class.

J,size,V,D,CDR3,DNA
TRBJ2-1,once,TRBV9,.,CASSVRADSSYNEQFF,TGTGCCAGCAGCGTAAGGGCCGACAGCTCCTACAATGAGCAGTTCTTC
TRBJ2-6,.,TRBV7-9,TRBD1,CASSFRTGPTGANVLTF,TGTGCCAGCAGCTTCAGGACAGGGCCAACTGGGGCCAACGTCCTGACTTTC
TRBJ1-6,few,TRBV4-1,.,CASSPGRGRYNSPLHF,TGCGCCAGCAGCCCCGGGAGGGGAAGGTATAATTCACCCCTCCACTTT
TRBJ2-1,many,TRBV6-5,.,CASSYSLWVNEQFF,TGTGCCAGCAGTTACTCTCTGTGGGTCAATGAGCAGTTCTTC
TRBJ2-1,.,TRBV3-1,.,CASSQEPYGSNEQFF,TGTGCCAGCAGCCAAGAACCCTACGGGTCCAATGAGCAGTTCTTC
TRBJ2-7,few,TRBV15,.,CATSRPPGEQYF,TGTGCCACCAGCAGACCTCCTGGGGAGCAGTACTTC
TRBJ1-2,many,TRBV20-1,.,CSAGWDNTEGGYTF,TGCAGTGCTGGCTGGGATAACACAGAAGGAGGCTACACCTTC
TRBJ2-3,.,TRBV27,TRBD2,CASSFTSGVPLDTQYF,TGTGCCAGCAGCTTCACTAGCGGGGTTCCGCTGGATACGCAGTATTTT
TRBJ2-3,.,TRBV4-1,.,CASSIRSQGIGTDTQYF,TGCGCCAGCAGCATCAGAAGTCAGGGTATAGGCACAGATACGCAGTATTTT
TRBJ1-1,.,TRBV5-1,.,CASSPTLSVRGEAFF,TGCGCCAGCAGCCCAACCTTAAGTGTCAGGGGTGAAGCTTTCTTT
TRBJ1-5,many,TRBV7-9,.,CASSPGGVGQPQHF,TGTGCCAGCAGCCCGGGGGGCGTGGGTCAGCCCCAGCATTTT
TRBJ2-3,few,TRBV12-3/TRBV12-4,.,CASSPGHTTDTQYF,TGTGCCAGCAGTCCGGGACACACCACAGATACGCAGTATTTT
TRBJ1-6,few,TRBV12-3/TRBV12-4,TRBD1,CASSRTGLNSPLHF,TGTGCCAGCAGTCGGACAGGGCTCAATTCACCCCTCCACTTT
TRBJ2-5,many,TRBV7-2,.,CASSPRAGTETQYF,TGTGCCAGCAGCCCACGGGCGGGGACAGAGACCCAGTACTTC
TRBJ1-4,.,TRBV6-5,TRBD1,CASSYPPWTGRLANEKLFF,TGTGCCAGCAGTTACCCGCCTTGGACAGGGAGGTTAGCTAATGAAAAACTGTTTTTT
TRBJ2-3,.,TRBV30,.,CAWSLPLGLAGTDTQYF,TGTGCCTGGAGCCTCCCACTAGGCTTGGCCGGGACAGATACGCAGTATTTT
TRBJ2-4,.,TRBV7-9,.,CASSPGRADIQYF,TGTGCCAGCAGCCCTGGACGGGCGGACATTCAGTACTTC
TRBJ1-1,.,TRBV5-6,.,CASSLALGAGTEAFF,TGTGCCAGCAGCTTGGCCCTGGGGGCAGGGACTGAAGCTTTCTTT
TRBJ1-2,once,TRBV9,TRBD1,CASSVETGEDGYTF,TGTGCCAGCAGCGTGGAGACAGGGGAGGATGGCTACACCTTC
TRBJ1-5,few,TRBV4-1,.,CASSPLTRSNQPQHF,TGCGCCAGCAGCCCCCTCACAAGGAGCAATCAGCCCCAGCATTTT
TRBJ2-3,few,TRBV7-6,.,CASSPDDRGTDTQYF,TGTGCCAGCTCCCCTGACGATAGGGGCACAGATACGCAGTATTTT
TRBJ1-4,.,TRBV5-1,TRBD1,CASKDRAGEKLFF,TGCGCCAGCAAGGACAGGGCTGGAGAAAAACTGTTTTTT
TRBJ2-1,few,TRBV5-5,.,CASSLSRRGEQFF,TGTGCCAGCAGCTTGAGCCGGCGGGGTGAGCAGTTCTTC
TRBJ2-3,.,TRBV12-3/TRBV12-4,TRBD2,CASSPTRAGDTDTQYF,TGTGCCAGCAGCCCCACCCGAGCGGGGGACACAGATACGCAGTATTTT
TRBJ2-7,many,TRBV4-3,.,CASSQDHRLGAEQYF,TGCGCCAGCAGCCAAGACCACAGGCTGGGAGCCGAGCAGTACTTC
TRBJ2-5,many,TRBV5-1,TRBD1,CASRYRGETQYF,TGCGCCAGCCGCTACAGGGGAGAGACCCAGTACTTC
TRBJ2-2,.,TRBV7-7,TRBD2,CASSLLVAGGSTGELFF,TGTGCCAGCAGCCTCCTTGTCGCGGGGGGTTCCACCGGGGAGCTGTTTTTT
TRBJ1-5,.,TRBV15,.,CATSRAPGDRNQPQHF,TGTGCCACCAGCAGAGCCCCAGGGGATCGCAATCAGCCCCAGCATTTT
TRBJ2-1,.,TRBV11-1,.,CASSLGGVIEQFF,TGTGCCAGCAGCTTAGGAGGAGTTATAGAGCAGTTCTTC
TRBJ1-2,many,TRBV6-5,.,CASSPGGRYGYTF,TGTGCCAGCAGTCCCGGGGGGAGATATGGCTACACCTTC
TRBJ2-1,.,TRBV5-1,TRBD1,CASMRSVRTGPSHEQFF,TGCGCCAGCATGCGTTCCGTTAGGACAGGGCCCTCACATGAGCAGTTCTTC
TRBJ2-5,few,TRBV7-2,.,CASSLNGLWAQYF,TGTGCCAGCAGCTTAAACGGCTTATGGGCCCAGTACTTC
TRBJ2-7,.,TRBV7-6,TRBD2,CASSSGGGSSYEQYF,TGTGCCAGCAGCAGCGGGGGGGGCAGCTCCTACGAGCAGTACTTC
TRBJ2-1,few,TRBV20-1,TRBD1,CSARDGGQGGGEQFF,TGCAGTGCTAGAGATGGGGGACAGGGAGGTGGTGAGCAGTTCTTC
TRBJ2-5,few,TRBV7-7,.,CASSFAGDRETQYF,TGTGCCAGCAGCTTTGCTGGGGACCGGGAGACCCAGTACTTC
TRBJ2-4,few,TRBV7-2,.,CASSLASQGGKNIQYF,TGTGCCAGCAGCTTAGCATCACAGGGAGGCAAAAACATTCAGTACTTC
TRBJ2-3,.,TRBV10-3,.,CAISHGGLITDTQYF,TGTGCCATCAGTCATGGGGGTCTAATCACAGATACGCAGTATTTT
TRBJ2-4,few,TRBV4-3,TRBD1,CASSQDPGGYDNIQYF,TGCGCCAGCAGCCAAGATCCAGGGGGATATGATAACATTCAGTACTTC
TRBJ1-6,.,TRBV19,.,CASRDPHSPLHF,TGTGCCAGTCGGGACCCACATTCACCCCTCCACTTT
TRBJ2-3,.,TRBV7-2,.,CASNLQGDTQYF,TGTGCCAGCAACTTACAGGGAGATACGCAGTATTTT
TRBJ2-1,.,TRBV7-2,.,CASSTGGGAYNEQFF,TGTGCCAGCAGCACCGGAGGAGGCGCCTACAATGAGCAGTTCTTC
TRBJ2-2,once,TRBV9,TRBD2,CASSVGSGGHTGELFF,TGTGCCAGCAGCGTAGGCAGCGGGGGGCACACCGGGGAGCTGTTTTTT
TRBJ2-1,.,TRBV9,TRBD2,CASSGGAANEQFF,TGTGCCAGTAGCGGGGGGGCCGCCAATGAGCAGTTCTTC
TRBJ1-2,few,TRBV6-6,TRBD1,CASSYDPGTGEAYGYTF,TGTGCCAGCAGTTACGACCCCGGGACAGGGGAAGCCTATGGCTACACCTTC
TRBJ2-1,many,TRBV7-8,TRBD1,CASSLTGEIYNEQFF,TGTGCCAGCAGCTTAACAGGGGAGATCTACAATGAGCAGTTCTTC
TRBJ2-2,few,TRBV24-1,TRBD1,CATSDLRRGIGELFF,TGTGCCACCAGTGATTTGCGCAGGGGGATCGGGGAGCTGTTTTTT
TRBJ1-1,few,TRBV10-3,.,CAMSPGSNTEAFF,TGTGCCATGAGCCCGGGTAGTAACACTGAAGCTTTCTTT
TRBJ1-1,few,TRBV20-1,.,CSARDPLGSLTEAFF,TGCAGTGCTAGAGACCCCCTGGGCAGCTTGACTGAAGCTTTCTTT
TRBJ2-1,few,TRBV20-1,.,CSARDEAGATEQFF,TGCAGTGCTAGAGATGAGGCAGGGGCTACTGAGCAGTTCTTC
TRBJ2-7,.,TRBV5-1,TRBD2,CASSGLAGLSSYEQYF,TGCGCCAGCAGCGGCTTAGCGGGGCTTAGCTCCTACGAGCAGTACTTC
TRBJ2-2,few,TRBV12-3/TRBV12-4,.,CASIAGSGELFF,TGTGCCAGCATCGCAGGGTCCGGGGAGCTGTTTTTT
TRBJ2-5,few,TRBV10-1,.,CASSAYRAGETQYF,TGCGCCAGCAGTGCCTACAGGGCGGGGGAGACCCAGTACTTC
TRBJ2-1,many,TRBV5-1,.,CASSLGGYNEQFF,TGTGCTAGCAGCTTAGGAGGGTACAATGAGCAGTTCTTC
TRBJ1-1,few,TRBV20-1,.,CSAKARDTPWPMNTEAFF,TGCAGTGCCAAAGCCCGGGACACTCCATGGCCCATGAACACTGAAGCTTTCTTT